Following are 17 T cell receptor beta chains from one sample sequenced in a study of T cells in Graves' hyperthyroidism and ophthalmopathy. The investigators amplified TCR beta CDR3 regions from RNA transcripts. The HTBI set primed first-round TCR CDR3 RT-PCR. MiXCR was run by TCRdb on the multiplex PCR reads, yielding one entry per CDR3 protein. The sample shows 700,000 or so distinct CDR3 sequences, roughly 15% of them seen only once. The sample taken for sequencing was blood. These receptors all stem from a woman in her fifties or sixties with Graves' ophthalmopathy.

This clonotype was observed many times. One junction end disagrees with the germline gene, perhaps due to a read error. The chain links TRBV11-1 to TRBJ1-1; D uncertain. Per germline, CDR1 SGHAT and CDR2 FQDESV (reference sequence). CDR3 length: 12 residues. This chain's CDR3 is CASRVWNAEAFF. CDR3 nucleotide sequence: TGTGCCAGCAGGGTTTGGAACGCTGAAGCTTTCTTT.

The chain carries TRBV6-2 or TRBV6-3 and TRBJ1-2; D might be TRBD1 (5 bases). From germline, CDR1 is MNHEY and CDR2 SVGEGT. The CDR3 is 12 residues long. Between the trimmed V and J ends, which lost 2 bases and 4 bases, there was a span of 5 bases. The CDR3 reads CASSYGTYGYTF. CDR3 nucleotides: TGTGCCAGCAGTTACGGGACCTATGGCTACACCTTC.

In its sample, this clonotype was seen a few times. The CDR3 is CASSPTGTAISGNTIYF. For the CDR3, the DNA is TGTGCCAGCAGTCCGACCGGGACGGCAATCTCTGGAAACACCATATATTTT. J is TRBJ1-3 and V is TRBV12-3 or TRBV12-4; maybe TRBD1 (5 bases). V lost 5 bases to trimming and J lost 0 bases, with 17 bases between them. CDR3 length: 17 residues.

This clonotype came up a few times. This chain links TRBV4-1 with TRBJ2-7; the match to TRBD2 covers 10 bases. Germline lookup yields CDR1 MGHRA and CDR2 YSYEKL. The V gene end was trimmed by 4 bases and the J gene end by 3 bases; junction bases not matched to a gene: 6. The CDR3 runs to 15 residues. CDR3 sequence: CASSRTSSGSYEQYF. DNA of the CDR3: TGCGCCAGCAGCCGGACCTCTAGCGGGAGCTACGAGCAGTACTTC.

Many counts were recorded for this clonotype. J is TRBJ1-2 and V is TRBV5-1, with a weak D call TRBD1 (6 bases). The germline CDR1 and CDR2 sequences are SGHRS and YFSETQ. V was shortened by 5 bases and J by 8 bases, with 25 bases between the two germline ends. There are 16 residues in the CDR3. CDR3 loop: CASRDGFGGPVLGYTF. CDR3 DNA sequence: TGCGCCAGCAGGGACGGGTTCGGGGGGCCCGTTCTGGGCTACACCTTC.

V usage is TRBV15 and J usage is TRBJ2-3, with D perhaps matching TRBD2 (5 bases). This CDR3 contains 16 residues. Germline lookup yields CDR1 LNHNV and CDR2 YYDKDF (reference sequence). V was shortened by 0 bases and J by 0 bases, with 10 bases between the two germline ends. Here the CDR3 DNA reads TGTGCCACCAGCAGAGAGGAGGTGTGGAGCACAGATACGCAGTATTTT. Translating gives CATSREEVWSTDTQYF.

There are a few counts of this clonotype. The junction and the germline gene differ at one end; a read error may be behind it. The chain carries TRBV5-1 and TRBJ2-6, with 8 bases that match TRBD1. CDR1 SGHRS and CDR2 YFSETQ come from the germline V gene. This CDR3 is 15 amino acids long. CDR3 loop: CAGSPRGLGANVLTF. The CDR3 bases are TGCGCCGGCAGCCCCAGGGGGCTTGGGGCCAACGTCCTGACTTTC.

The V and J genes are TRBV20-1 and TRBJ2-1, with D hard to call. The V end was cut by 5 bases, the J end by 0 bases, with 8 bases between. The CDR3 covers 13 residues. Germline V gene sequence: CDR1 DFQATT, CDR2 SNEGSKA (reference sequence). The CDR3 bases are TGCAGTGCTGATCTAATCTCCTACAATGAGCAGTTCTTC. Translated, it gives CSADLISYNEQFF.

As for this clonotype: A much larger clone lies a single base off, so this may be a read error. The chain recombines TRBV7-9 with TRBJ2-3, with 7 bases that match TRBD1. V was pared by 0 bases and J by 5 bases, with 8 bases of the junction left unmatched. The CDR3 sequence is 16 residues long. Germline CDR1 is SEHNR and CDR2 is FQNEAQ (reference sequence). CDR3: CASSLAEGARIDTQYF. The CDR3 DNA reads TGTGCCAGCAGCTTAGCTGAGGGGGCCCGCATAGATACGCAGTATTTT.

A few counts support this clonotype. The chain uses TRBV6-1 and TRBJ2-3, with TRBD2 matching over 7 bases. The length of the CDR3 is 15 residues. V lost 6 bases, J lost 0 bases, and 6 bases stayed unmatched. The germline V gene has CDR1 MNHNS and CDR2 SASEGT. CDR3 sequence: CASSSGLPSTDTQYF. CDR3 DNA: TGTGCCAGCAGCTCGGGACTACCAAGCACAGATACGCAGTATTTT.

This clonotype showed up just a few times. In DNA, the CDR3 is TGCAGTGCTAGGTCAGGGACTAGCAATCAGCCCCAGCATTTT. Translating it yields CSARSGTSNQPQHF. J is TRBJ1-5 and V is TRBV20-1, with D perhaps matching TRBD1 (5 bases). Germline CDR1 DFQATT, CDR2 SNEGSKA (reference sequence). This CDR3 comprises 14 residues. With 3 bases removed from V and 0 bases from J, the gap between germline ends came to 9 bases.

This clonotype has a count of ten or more. This chain connects TRBV10-3 to TRBJ2-7; a possible D gene is TRBD1 (6 bases). Germline lookup yields CDR1 ENHRY and CDR2 SYGVKD. Trimming left V 3 bases short and J 2 bases short, with 11 bases between. CDR3 size: 14 residues. The CDR3 nucleotides are TGTGCCATCAGTGATTCTGGGACACCCTACGAGCAGTACTTC. Protein sequence: CAISDSGTPYEQYF.

This clonotype was found many times. This chain joins TRBV7-9 and TRBJ2-5; D perhaps matches TRBD2 (5 bases). Germline CDR1 reads SEHNR; CDR2 reads FQNEAQ (reference sequence). The V gene lost 1 base and the J gene lost 7 bases, with 25 bases spanning the gap. This CDR3 spans 18 amino acids. The CDR3 sequence is CASSLEASERTFLVTQYF. In DNA, the CDR3 is TGTGCCAGCAGCTTAGAGGCATCCGAGAGGACTTTTCTGGTGACCCAGTACTTC.

On this clonotype itself: A much larger clone lies a single base off, so this may be a read error. The chain joins TRBV7-2 to TRBJ2-2; D may correspond to TRBD1 or TRBD2 (6 bases each). CDR1 and CDR2 from the germline V gene are SGHTA and FQGNSA. The CDR3 spans 15 residues. The CDR3 DNA reads as TGTGCCAGCAGCCGGCGCGCAGGGGACACCGGGGGGCTGTTTTTT. Its translation is CASSRRAGDTGGLFF.

At least ten counts were recorded for this clonotype. V and J are TRBV3-1 and TRBJ1-6; perhaps TRBD1 as D (6 bases). Per the germline V gene, CDR1 is LGHDT and CDR2 is YNNKEL (reference sequence). V lost 4 bases to trimming and J lost 9 bases, with 16 bases between them. The CDR3 length is 15 residues. CDR3 DNA: TGTGCCAGCAGCCCCGGACAGTGGCGAGCTTCACCCCTCCACTTT. It translates to CASSPGQWRASPLHF.

J is TRBJ2-5 and V is TRBV12-3 or TRBV12-4, with unresolved D. V dropped 6 bases and J dropped 5 bases, with 7 bases sitting between them. This CDR3 region has 11 residues. CDR3 protein: CASSGPETQYF. The DNA for the CDR3 is TGTGCCAGCAGCGGGCCTGAGACCCAGTACTTC.

This clonotype was observed a few times. The chain links TRBV7-9 to TRBJ2-1; TRBD2 agrees at 7 bases. CDR1 is SEHNR, CDR2 FQNEAQ, per germline (reference sequence). V trimming: 5 bases; J trimming: 7 bases; junction bases outside the gene matches: 11. The CDR3 consists of 15 residues. The CDR3 spells CASSAMAGVANEQFF. In DNA, the CDR3 is TGTGCCAGCAGCGCAATGGCGGGAGTTGCAAATGAGCAGTTCTTC.